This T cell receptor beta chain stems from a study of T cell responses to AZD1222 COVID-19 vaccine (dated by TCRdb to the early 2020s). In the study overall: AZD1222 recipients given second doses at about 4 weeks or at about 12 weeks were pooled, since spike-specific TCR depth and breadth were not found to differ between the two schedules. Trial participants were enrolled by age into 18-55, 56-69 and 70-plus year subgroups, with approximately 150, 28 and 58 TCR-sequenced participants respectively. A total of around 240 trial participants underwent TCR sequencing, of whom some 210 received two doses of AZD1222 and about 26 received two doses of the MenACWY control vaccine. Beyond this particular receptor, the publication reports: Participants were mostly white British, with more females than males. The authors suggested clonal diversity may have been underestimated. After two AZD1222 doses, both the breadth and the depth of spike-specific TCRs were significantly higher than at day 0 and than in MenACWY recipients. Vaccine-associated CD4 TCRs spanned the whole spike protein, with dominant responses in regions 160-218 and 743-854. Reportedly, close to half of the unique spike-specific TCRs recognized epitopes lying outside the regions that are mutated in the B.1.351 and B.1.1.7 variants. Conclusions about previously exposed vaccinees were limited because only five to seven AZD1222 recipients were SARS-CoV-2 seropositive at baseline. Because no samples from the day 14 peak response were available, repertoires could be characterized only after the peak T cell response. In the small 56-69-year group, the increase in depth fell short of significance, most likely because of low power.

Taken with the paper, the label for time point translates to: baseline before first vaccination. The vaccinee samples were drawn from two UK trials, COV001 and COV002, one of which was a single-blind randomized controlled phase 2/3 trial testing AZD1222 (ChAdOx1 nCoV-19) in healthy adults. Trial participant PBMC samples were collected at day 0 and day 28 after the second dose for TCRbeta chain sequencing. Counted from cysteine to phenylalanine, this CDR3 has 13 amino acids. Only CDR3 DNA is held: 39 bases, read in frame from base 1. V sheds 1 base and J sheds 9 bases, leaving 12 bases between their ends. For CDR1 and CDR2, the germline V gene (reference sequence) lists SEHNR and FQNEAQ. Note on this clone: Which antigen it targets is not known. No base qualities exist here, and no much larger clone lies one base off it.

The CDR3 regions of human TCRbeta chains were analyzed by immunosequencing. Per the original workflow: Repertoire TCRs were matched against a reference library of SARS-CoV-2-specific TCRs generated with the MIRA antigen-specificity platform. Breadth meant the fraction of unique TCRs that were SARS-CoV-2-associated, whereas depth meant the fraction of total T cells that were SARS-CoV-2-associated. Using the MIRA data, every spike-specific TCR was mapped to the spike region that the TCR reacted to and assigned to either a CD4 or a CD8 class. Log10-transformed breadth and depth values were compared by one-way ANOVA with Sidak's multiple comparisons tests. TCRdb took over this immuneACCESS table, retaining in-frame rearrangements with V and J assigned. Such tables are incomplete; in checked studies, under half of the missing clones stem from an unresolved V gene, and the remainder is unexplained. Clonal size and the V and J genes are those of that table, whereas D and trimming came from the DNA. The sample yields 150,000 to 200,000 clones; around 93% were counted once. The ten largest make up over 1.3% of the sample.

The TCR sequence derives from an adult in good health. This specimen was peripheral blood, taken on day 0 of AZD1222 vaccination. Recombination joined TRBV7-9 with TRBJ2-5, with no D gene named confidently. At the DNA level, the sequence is TGTGCCAGCAGCTTAGGCACACCGATGGCCCAGTACTTC. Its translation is CASSLGTPMAQYF.